The rows below give T cell receptor beta chains drawn from one sample of a study of blood T cell repertoires in COVID-19. The protocol was immunoSEQ multiplex PCR, while the TCRdb copy is restricted to in-frame clones and leaves out a portion. The table includes 150,000 or so clones, over 85% detected once. Sequencing input: peripheral blood. The source of these receptors is a woman in her forties or fifties with acute or convalescent COVID-19. The CDR3 runs from the conserved cysteine through the conserved F or W. D genes are given only for firm matches. Clone size is shown for a subset of rows, as once, few, many or a class of expanded clone.

V: TRBV12-3/TRBV12-4; D: .; size: .; J: TRBJ1-2; CDR3: CASSLGTRNGYTF; DNA: TGTGCCAGCAGTTTGGGGACAAGGAATGGCTACACCTTC
V: TRBV7-2; D: .; size: .; J: TRBJ1-1; CDR3: CASSLDQGHTEAFF; DNA: TGTGCCAGCAGCTTAGATCAGGGTCACACTGAAGCTTTCTTT
V: TRBV24-1; D: TRBD1; size: .; J: TRBJ1-1; CDR3: CATRGQGATEAFF; DNA: TGTGCCACCCGGGGACAGGGGGCCACTGAAGCTTTCTTT
V: TRBV2; D: .; size: .; J: TRBJ1-1; CDR3: CASSEALRAGDTEAFF; DNA: TGTGCCAGCAGTGAAGCGCTTCGGGCGGGAGACACTGAAGCTTTCTTT
V: TRBV6-2/TRBV6-3; D: .; size: .; J: TRBJ1-6; CDR3: CASSYWRDRLHF; DNA: TGTGCCAGCAGTTACTGGAGGGATCGACTCCACTTT
V: TRBV7-9; D: .; size: .; J: TRBJ1-2; CDR3: CASSSGSGAASYGYTF; DNA: TGTGCCAGCAGCTCCGGCAGCGGAGCGGCTTCGTATGGCTACACCTTC
V: TRBV7-8; D: .; size: .; J: TRBJ2-3; CDR3: CASSSTSPLRGHGTDTQYF; DNA: TGTGCCAGCAGCTCTACCTCTCCACTCAGGGGACATGGGACAGATACGCAGTATTTT
V: TRBV27; D: TRBD1; size: .; J: TRBJ2-2; CDR3: CASSFRDRGTGELFF; DNA: TGTGCCAGCAGTTTCCGGGACAGAGGCACCGGGGAGCTGTTTTTT
V: TRBV29-1; D: .; size: .; J: TRBJ1-1; CDR3: CSARGGRTNTEAFF; DNA: TGCAGCGCCCGAGGGGGACGAACGAACACTGAAGCTTTCTTT
V: TRBV6-2/TRBV6-3; D: .; size: .; J: TRBJ1-6; CDR3: CASSDSQGSSYNSPLHF; DNA: TGTGCCAGCAGTGATTCCCAAGGGAGCTCCTATAATTCACCCCTCCACTTT
V: TRBV10-2; D: .; size: .; J: TRBJ1-2; CDR3: CASRSEVLTGSYTF; DNA: TGCGCCAGCAGATCGGAAGTCCTAACAGGGAGCTACACCTTC
V: TRBV6-5; D: .; size: .; J: TRBJ2-7; CDR3: CASHSRGGFYEQYF; DNA: TGTGCCAGCCATTCGAGGGGGGGATTCTACGAGCAGTACTTC
V: TRBV10-1; D: .; size: .; J: TRBJ2-1; CDR3: CASSDLYNEQFF; DNA: TGCGCCAGCAGTGATCTGTACAATGAGCAGTTCTTC
V: TRBV5-1; D: .; size: .; J: TRBJ1-1; CDR3: CASSFIGVNTEAFF; DNA: TGCGCCAGCAGCTTTATAGGGGTGAACACTGAAGCTTTCTTT
V: TRBV12-5; D: TRBD1; size: .; J: TRBJ2-2; CDR3: CASAPRDRVHRSGELFF; DNA: TGTGCTAGTGCCCCACGGGACAGGGTTCATCGGTCCGGGGAGCTGTTTTTT
V: TRBV28; D: .; size: .; J: TRBJ1-2; CDR3: CASSFQTRIYGYTF; DNA: TGTGCCAGCAGTTTCCAGACACGCATCTATGGCTACACCTTC
V: TRBV28; D: .; size: .; J: TRBJ2-5; CDR3: CASSLRGDYVEETQYF; DNA: TGTGCCAGCAGTTTGAGGGGGGACTACGTAGAAGAGACCCAGTACTTC
V: TRBV15; D: TRBD1; size: .; J: TRBJ2-2; CDR3: CATSRDQDRAATGELFF; DNA: TGTGCCACCAGCAGAGATCAAGACAGGGCCGCCACCGGGGAGCTGTTTTTT
V: TRBV19; D: .; size: .; J: TRBJ1-2; CDR3: CASKEGTVGNYGYTF; DNA: TGTGCCAGTAAAGAGGGCACGGTCGGTAACTATGGCTACACCTTC
V: TRBV14; D: TRBD2; size: .; J: TRBJ2-1; CDR3: CASRPTSGSYNEQFF; DNA: TGTGCCAGCAGACCGACTAGCGGGAGTTACAATGAGCAGTTCTTC
V: TRBV3-1/TRBV3-2; D: .; size: .; J: TRBJ1-5; CDR3: CASSQDPRLPQHF; DNA: TGTGCCAGCAGCCAAGATCCGAGGCTGCCCCAGCATTTT
V: TRBV10-3; D: TRBD2; size: .; J: TRBJ2-7; CDR3: CAISDIAGQYEQYF; DNA: TGTGCCATCAGTGACATAGCGGGGCAGTACGAGCAGTACTTC
V: TRBV4-1; D: .; size: .; J: TRBJ2-7; CDR3: CASSLVVFYEQYF; DNA: TGCGCCAGCAGCCTAGTAGTGTTCTACGAGCAGTACTTC
V: TRBV5-1; D: .; size: .; J: TRBJ2-1; CDR3: CASSLAGRPSSHLPRRAYNEQFF; DNA: TGCGCCAGCAGCTTGGCCGGGAGACCGTCGTCGCATCTTCCCCGACGGGCCTACAATGAGCAGTTCTTC
V: TRBV5-1; D: .; size: .; J: TRBJ1-6; CDR3: CASSPRENSYNSPLHF; DNA: TGCGCCAGCAGCCCTCGGGAGAACTCCTATAATTCACCCCTCCACTTT
V: TRBV4-1; D: TRBD1; size: .; J: TRBJ2-1; CDR3: CASSQEGGTYNEQFF; DNA: TGCGCCAGCAGCCAAGAAGGGGGCACCTACAATGAGCAGTTCTTC
V: TRBV9; D: .; size: .; J: TRBJ1-6; CDR3: CASSVGPGRSNSPLHF; DNA: TGTGCCAGCAGCGTAGGTCCAGGGAGGTCAAATTCACCCCTCCACTTT
V: TRBV25-1; D: .; size: .; J: TRBJ2-7; CDR3: CASSEGADYEQYF; DNA: TGTGCCAGCAGTGAAGGGGCAGACTACGAGCAGTACTTC
V: TRBV6-1; D: .; size: .; J: TRBJ1-1; CDR3: CASSEAGWEATEAFF; DNA: TGTGCCAGCAGTGAAGCGGGGTGGGAGGCCACTGAAGCTTTCTTT
V: TRBV28; D: TRBD1; size: .; J: TRBJ2-7; CDR3: CASSLGGQIYEQYF; DNA: TGTGCCAGCAGTTTAGGGGGACAGATCTACGAGCAGTACTTC
V: TRBV5-6; D: TRBD1; size: .; J: TRBJ1-2; CDR3: CASSRPQGDYGYTF; DNA: TGTGCCAGCAGTCGCCCCCAGGGGGACTATGGCTACACCTTC
V: TRBV6-5; D: .; size: .; J: TRBJ1-5; CDR3: CASRTIDPQPQHF; DNA: TGTGCCAGCAGGACTATAGACCCACAGCCCCAGCATTTT
V: TRBV5-1; D: TRBD1; size: .; J: TRBJ1-4; CDR3: CASSRGQGDEKLFF; DNA: TGCGCCAGCAGCCGAGGACAGGGGGACGAAAAACTGTTTTTT
V: TRBV28; D: TRBD1; size: .; J: TRBJ1-2; CDR3: CASSLPSQGAYGYTF; DNA: TGTGCCAGCAGTTTACCTTCCCAGGGGGCTTATGGCTACACCTTC
V: TRBV19; D: TRBD1; size: .; J: TRBJ1-1; CDR3: CASSMERGQGAFF; DNA: TGTGCCAGTAGTATGGAAAGGGGGCAAGGAGCTTTCTTT
V: TRBV9; D: TRBD2; size: .; J: TRBJ2-1; CDR3: CASSVGTSGSGNEQFF; DNA: TGTGCCAGCAGCGTGGGTACTAGCGGGAGTGGGAATGAGCAGTTCTTC
V: TRBV5-1; D: .; size: .; J: TRBJ1-1; CDR3: CASSFGGDTEAFF; DNA: TGCGCCAGCAGCTTCGGGGGTGACACTGAAGCTTTCTTT
V: TRBV27; D: TRBD2; size: .; J: TRBJ2-2; CDR3: CASSATGTKAGELFF; DNA: TGTGCCAGCTCAGCAACCGGGACTAAAGCCGGGGAGCTGTTTTTT
V: TRBV10-3; D: TRBD1; size: .; J: TRBJ1-5; CDR3: CAISETGVLAPQHF; DNA: TGTGCCATCAGTGAAACAGGGGTTTTAGCGCCCCAGCATTTT
V: TRBV5-1; D: TRBD1; size: .; J: TRBJ2-7; CDR3: CASSLASGQIIYEQYF; DNA: TGCGCCAGCAGCTTAGCCTCGGGACAGATCATATACGAGCAGTACTTC
V: TRBV29-1; D: .; size: once; J: TRBJ1-3; CDR3: CSVEDRAIGNTIYF; DNA: TGCAGCGTTGAGGACAGAGCAATTGGAAACACCATATATTTT
V: TRBV18; D: .; size: .; J: TRBJ1-4; CDR3: CASSLAGPGNEKLFF; DNA: TGTGCCAGCTCACTTGCAGGTCCGGGGAATGAAAAACTGTTTTTT
V: TRBV4-1; D: .; size: .; J: TRBJ1-1; CDR3: CASTLVQVTMNTEAFF; DNA: TGCGCCAGCACTTTGGTCCAGGTCACCATGAACACTGAAGCTTTCTTT
V: TRBV6-5; D: .; size: .; J: TRBJ1-5; CDR3: CASKKRRDQPQHF; DNA: TGTGCCAGCAAGAAGCGGCGTGATCAGCCCCAGCATTTT
V: TRBV5-1; D: TRBD1; size: .; J: TRBJ2-5; CDR3: CASSYGQGVRETQYF; DNA: TGCGCCAGCAGCTACGGACAGGGGGTACGGGAGACCCAGTACTTC
V: TRBV10-3; D: TRBD2; size: few; J: TRBJ2-7; CDR3: CATGTSGIRGEQYF; DNA: TGTGCCACCGGGACTAGCGGGATAAGAGGCGAGCAGTACTTC